This T cell receptor (beta chain) comes out of a study of blood T cell repertoires in COVID-19. Overall study: The origin of the acute and convalescent COVID-19 samples was the United States, Italy and Spain.

Original handling: Amplification from reference gene primers served as the basis for estimated nucleated cell counts. Sequenced by immunoSEQ multiplex PCR; TCRdb stores in-frame clones only, minus some. V and J calls and clone size are copied from that table; D and trimming were computed from the DNA. The table lists about 120,000 clones, 90% of them singletons. Germline loops: CDR1 SGHKS, CDR2 YYEKEE (reference sequence). V was shortened by 0 bases and J by 3 bases, with 9 bases between the two germline ends. The CDR3 is made up of 15 amino acids. This TCR came from a human donor with active COVID-19. The donor label of this sample is uncertain. The V gene is TRBV5-5, the J gene TRBJ2-2, with a possible D match to TRBD1 (5 bases). Source material: peripheral blood. CDR3 DNA: TGTGCCAGCAGCTTGGCAGGCAGGGACACCGGGGAGCTGTTTTTT. Its protein is CASSLAGRDTGELFF.